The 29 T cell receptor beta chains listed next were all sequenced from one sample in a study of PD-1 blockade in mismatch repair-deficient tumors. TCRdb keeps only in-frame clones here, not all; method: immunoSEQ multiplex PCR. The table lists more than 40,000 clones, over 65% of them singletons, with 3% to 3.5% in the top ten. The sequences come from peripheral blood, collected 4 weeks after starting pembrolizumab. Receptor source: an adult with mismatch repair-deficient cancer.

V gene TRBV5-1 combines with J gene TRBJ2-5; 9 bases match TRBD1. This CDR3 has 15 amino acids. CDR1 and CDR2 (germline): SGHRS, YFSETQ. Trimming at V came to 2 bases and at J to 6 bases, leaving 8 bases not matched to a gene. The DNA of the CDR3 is TGCGCCAGCAGCTTTGGGACAGGGAATATTCAGACCCAGTACTTC. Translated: CASSFGTGNIQTQYF.

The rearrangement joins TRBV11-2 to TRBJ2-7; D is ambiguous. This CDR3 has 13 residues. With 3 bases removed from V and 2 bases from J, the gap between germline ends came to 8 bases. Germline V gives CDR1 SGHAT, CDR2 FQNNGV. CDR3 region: CASSLDLPYEQYF. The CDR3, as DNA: TGTGCCAGCAGCTTGGACCTCCCCTACGAGCAGTACTTC.

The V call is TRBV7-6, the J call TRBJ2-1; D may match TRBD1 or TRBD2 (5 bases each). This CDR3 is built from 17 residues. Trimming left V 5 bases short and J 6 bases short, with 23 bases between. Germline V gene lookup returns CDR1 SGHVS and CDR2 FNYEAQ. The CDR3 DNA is TGTGCCAGCAGCCGAGGGACGGCGAGGACCCTAATCAATGAGCAGTTCTTC. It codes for CASSRGTARTLINEQFF.

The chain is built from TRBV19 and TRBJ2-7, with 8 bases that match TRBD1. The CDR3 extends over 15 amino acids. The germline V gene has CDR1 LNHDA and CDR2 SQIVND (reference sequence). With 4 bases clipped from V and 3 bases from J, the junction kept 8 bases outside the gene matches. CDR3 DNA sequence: TGTGCCAGTAGTACCAAAGGACAGGGAGGCTACGAGCAGTACTTC. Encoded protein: CASSTKGQGGYEQYF. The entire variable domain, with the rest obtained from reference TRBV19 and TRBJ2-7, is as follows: DGGITQSPKYLFRKEGQNVTLSCEQNLNHDAMYWYRQDPGQGLRLIYYSQIVNDFQKGDIAEGYSVSREKKESFPLTVTSAQKNPTAFYLCASSTKGQGGYEQYFGPGTRLTVT.

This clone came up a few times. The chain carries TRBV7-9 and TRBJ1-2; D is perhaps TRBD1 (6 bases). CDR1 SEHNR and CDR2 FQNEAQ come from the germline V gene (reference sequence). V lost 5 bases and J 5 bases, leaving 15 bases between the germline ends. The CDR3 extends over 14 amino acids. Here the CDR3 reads CASSHRDTHYGYTF. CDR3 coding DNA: TGTGCCAGCAGCCACCGGGACACCCATTATGGCTACACCTTC.

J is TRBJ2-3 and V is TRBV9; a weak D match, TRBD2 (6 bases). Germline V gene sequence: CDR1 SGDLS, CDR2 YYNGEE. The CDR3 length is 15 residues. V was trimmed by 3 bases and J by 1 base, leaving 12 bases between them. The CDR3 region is CASSGRGTGTDTQYF. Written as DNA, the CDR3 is TGTGCCAGCAGCGGGCGGGGTACGGGCACAGATACGCAGTATTTT.

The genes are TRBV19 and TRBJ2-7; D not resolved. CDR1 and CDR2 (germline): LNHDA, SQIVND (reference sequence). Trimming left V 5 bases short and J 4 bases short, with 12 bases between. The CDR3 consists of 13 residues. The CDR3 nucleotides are TGTGCCAGTAGTCATGGTTGGATTTACGAGCAGTACTTC. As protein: CASSHGWIYEQYF. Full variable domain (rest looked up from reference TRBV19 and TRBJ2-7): DGGITQSPKYLFRKEGQNVTLSCEQNLNHDAMYWYRQDPGQGLRLIYYSQIVNDFQKGDIAEGYSVSREKKESFPLTVTSAQKNPTAFYLCASSHGWIYEQYFGPGTRLTVT.

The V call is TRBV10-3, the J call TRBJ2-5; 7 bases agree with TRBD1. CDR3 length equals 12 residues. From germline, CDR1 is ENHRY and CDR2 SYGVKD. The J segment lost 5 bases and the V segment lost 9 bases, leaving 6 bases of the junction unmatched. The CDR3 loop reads CAMRQGDETQYF. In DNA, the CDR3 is TGTGCCATGCGGCAGGGGGACGAGACCCAGTACTTC.

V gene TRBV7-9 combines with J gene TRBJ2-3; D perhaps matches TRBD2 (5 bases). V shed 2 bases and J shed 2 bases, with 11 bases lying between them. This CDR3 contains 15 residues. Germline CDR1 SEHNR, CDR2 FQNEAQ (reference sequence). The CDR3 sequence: CASSLKLGTTDTQYF. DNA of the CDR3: TGTGCCAGCAGCTTAAAACTAGGAACCACAGATACGCAGTATTTT. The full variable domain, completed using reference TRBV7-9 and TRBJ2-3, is DTGVSQNPRHKITKRGQNVTFRCDPISEHNRLYWYRQTLGQGPEFLTYFQNEAQLEKSRLLSDRFSAERPKGSFSTLEIQRTEQGDSAMYLCASSLKLGTTDTQYFGPGTRLTVL.

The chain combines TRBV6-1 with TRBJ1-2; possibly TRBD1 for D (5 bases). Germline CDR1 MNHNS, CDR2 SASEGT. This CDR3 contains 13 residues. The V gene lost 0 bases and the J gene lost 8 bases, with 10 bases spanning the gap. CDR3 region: CASSEAGREGYTF. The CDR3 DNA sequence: TGTGCCAGCAGTGAAGCGGGGCGAGAGGGCTACACCTTC.

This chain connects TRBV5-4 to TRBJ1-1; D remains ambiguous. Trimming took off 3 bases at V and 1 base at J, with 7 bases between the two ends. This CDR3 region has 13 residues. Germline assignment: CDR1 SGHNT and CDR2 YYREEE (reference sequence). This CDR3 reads CASSYDRNTEAFF. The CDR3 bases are TGTGCCAGCAGCTATGACCGGAACACTGAAGCTTTCTTT.

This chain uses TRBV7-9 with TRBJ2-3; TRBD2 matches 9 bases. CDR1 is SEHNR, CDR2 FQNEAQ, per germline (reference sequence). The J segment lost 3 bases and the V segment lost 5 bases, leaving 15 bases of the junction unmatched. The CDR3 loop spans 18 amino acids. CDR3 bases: TGTGCCAGCAGCATCAAGTCTAGCGGGGAGGGGAGAACAGATACGCAGTATTTT. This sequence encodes CASSIKSSGEGRTDTQYF.

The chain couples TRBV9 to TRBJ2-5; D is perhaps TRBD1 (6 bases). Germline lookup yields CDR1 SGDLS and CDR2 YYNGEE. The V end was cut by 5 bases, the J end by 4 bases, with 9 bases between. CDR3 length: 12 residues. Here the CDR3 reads CASSGQLETQYF. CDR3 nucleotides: TGTGCCAGCAGTGGACAGTTAGAGACCCAGTACTTC.

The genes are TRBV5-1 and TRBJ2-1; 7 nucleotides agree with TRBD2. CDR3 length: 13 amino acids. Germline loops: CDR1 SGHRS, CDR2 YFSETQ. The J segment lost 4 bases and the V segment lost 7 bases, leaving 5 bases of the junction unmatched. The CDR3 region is CASGLGPYNEQFF. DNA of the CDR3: TGCGCCAGCGGACTAGGGCCGTACAATGAGCAGTTCTTC.

The CDR3 DNA sequence: TGCAGCGTGGGACAGAGCAATCAGCCCCAGCATTTT. Translating gives CSVGQSNQPQHF. The V and J genes are TRBV29-1 and TRBJ1-5; 7 bases agree with TRBD1. The CDR3 totals 12 residues. Trimming took 6 bases from V and 1 from J; bases not matched to a gene: 0. CDR1 and CDR2 (germline): SQVTM, ANQGSEA. The full variable domain, rest sourced from reference TRBV29-1 and TRBJ1-5, is SAVISQKPSRDICQRGTSLTIQCQVDSQVTMMFWYRQQPGQSLTLIATANQGSEATYESGFVIDKFPISRPNLTFSTLTVSNMSPEDSSIYLCSVGQSNQPQHFGDGTRLSIL.

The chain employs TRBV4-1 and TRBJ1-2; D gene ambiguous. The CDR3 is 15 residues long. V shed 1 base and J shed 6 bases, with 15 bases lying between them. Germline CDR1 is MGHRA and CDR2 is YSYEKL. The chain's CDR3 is CASSQAHTTANGYTF. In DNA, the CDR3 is TGCGCCAGCAGCCAAGCACACACAACCGCAAATGGCTACACCTTC.

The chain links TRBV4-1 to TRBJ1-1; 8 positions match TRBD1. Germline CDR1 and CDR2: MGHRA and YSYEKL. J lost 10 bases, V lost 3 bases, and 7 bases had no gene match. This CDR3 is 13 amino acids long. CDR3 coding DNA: TGCGCCAGCAGCCAGATCGCCGGACAGGGAGCTTTCTTT. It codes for CASSQIAGQGAFF.

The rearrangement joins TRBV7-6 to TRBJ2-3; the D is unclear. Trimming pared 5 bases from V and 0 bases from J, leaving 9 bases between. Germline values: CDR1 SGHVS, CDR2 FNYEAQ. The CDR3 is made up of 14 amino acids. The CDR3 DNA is TGTGCCAGCAGCCGGGCGGCTAGCACAGATACGCAGTATTTT. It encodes CASSRAASTDTQYF.

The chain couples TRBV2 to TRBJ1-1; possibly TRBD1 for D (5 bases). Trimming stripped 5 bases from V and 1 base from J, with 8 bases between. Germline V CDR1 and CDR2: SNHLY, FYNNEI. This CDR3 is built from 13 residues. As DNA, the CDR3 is TGTGCCAGCAGTCTGGACACGAACACTGAAGCTTTCTTT. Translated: CASSLDTNTEAFF.

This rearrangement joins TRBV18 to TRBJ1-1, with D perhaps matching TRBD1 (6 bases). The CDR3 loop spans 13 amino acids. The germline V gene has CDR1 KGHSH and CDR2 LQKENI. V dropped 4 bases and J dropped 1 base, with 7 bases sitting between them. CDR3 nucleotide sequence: TGTGCCAGCTCACGGACAGCGAACACTGAAGCTTTCTTT. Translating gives CASSRTANTEAFF.

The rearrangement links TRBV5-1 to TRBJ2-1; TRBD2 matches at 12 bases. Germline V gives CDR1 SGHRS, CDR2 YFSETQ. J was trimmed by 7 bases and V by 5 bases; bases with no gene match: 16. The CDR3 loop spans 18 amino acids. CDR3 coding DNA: TGCGCCAGCAGTATAAGAGACATTGCTAGCGGGAGGGGTAATGAGCAGTTCTTC. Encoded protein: CASSIRDIASGRGNEQFF.

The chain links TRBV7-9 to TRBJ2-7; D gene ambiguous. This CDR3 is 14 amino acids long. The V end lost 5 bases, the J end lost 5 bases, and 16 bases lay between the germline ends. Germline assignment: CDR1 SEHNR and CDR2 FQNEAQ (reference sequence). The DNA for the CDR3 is TGTGCCAGCAGCCATGGATATGGTGGCGACGAGCAGTACTTC. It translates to CASSHGYGGDEQYF.

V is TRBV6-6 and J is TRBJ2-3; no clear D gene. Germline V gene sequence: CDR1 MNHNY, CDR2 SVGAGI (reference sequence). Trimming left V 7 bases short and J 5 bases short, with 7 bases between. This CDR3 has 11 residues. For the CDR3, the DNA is TGTGCCAGCACACCAGGAGATACGCAGTATTTT. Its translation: CASTPGDTQYF.

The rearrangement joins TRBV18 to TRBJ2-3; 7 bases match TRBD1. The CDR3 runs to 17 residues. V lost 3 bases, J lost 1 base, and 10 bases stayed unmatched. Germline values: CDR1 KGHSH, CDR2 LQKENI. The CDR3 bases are TGTGCCAGCTCACCCACAGACAGGGCTTGGCGCACAGATACGCAGTATTTT. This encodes CASSPTDRAWRTDTQYF.

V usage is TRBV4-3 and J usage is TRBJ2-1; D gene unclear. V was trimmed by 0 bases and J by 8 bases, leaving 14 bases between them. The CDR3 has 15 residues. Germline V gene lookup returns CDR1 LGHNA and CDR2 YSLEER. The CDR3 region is CASSQESAGSYEQFF. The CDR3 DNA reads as TGCGCCAGCAGCCAAGAATCAGCTGGCAGTTATGAGCAGTTCTTC.

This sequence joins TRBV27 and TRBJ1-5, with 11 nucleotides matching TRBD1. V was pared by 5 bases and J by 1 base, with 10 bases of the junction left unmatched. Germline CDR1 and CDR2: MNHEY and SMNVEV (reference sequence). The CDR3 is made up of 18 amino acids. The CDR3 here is CASSKGQGEFVSNQPQHF. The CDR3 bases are TGTGCCAGCAGTAAGGGACAGGGGGAGTTTGTCAGCAATCAGCCCCAGCATTTT.

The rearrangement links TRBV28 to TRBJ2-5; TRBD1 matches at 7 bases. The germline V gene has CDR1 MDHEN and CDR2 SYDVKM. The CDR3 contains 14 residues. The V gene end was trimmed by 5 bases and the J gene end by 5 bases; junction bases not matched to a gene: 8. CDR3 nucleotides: TGTGCCAGCAGTCCGGGACAGCCGAGGGAGACCCAGTACTTC. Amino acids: CASSPGQPRETQYF.

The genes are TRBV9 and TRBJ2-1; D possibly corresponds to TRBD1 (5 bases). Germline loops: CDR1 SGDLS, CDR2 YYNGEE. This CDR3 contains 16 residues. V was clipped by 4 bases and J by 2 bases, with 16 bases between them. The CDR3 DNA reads TGTGCCAGCAGCCCTCGACAGAGAACCGCCTACAATGAGCAGTTCTTC. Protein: CASSPRQRTAYNEQFF.

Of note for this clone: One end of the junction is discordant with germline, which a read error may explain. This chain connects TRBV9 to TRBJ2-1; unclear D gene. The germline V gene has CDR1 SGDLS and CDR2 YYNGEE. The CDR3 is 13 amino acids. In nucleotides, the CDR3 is TGTGCCAGCAGCGTTGGCCGCTACGATGAGCAGTTCTTC. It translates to CASSVGRYDEQFF.